This T cell receptor (beta chain) is from a study of CD8 T cells in ankylosing spondylitis. This clonotype was detected only a few times. The antigen remains undetermined. V shed 1 base and J shed 4 bases, with 11 bases lying between them. CDR1 DFQATT and CDR2 SNEGSKA come from the germline V gene (reference sequence). The CDR3 contains 13 residues. Libraries for TCR beta were made by quantitative 5'-RACE with molecular barcodes. TCRdb reprocessed the 5' RACE reads via MiXCR and lists one record per CDR3 protein. The sample contains some 800,000 distinct CDR3 sequences, over 9.5% of which appear only once. Study-level points and caveats: About 8 highly homologous variants made up a TCR beta motif that seemed to typify ankylosing spondylitis blood. In reactive arthritis synovial fluid and blood, some motif variants had been reported before. In ankylosing spondylitis patients, matched synovial fluid reportedly showed significant enrichment of disease-linked clones.

Sequencing used blood, either unsorted or a sorted T cell fraction (not recorded which). The receptor's source is a male donor with ankylosing spondylitis. This chain joins TRBV20-1 and TRBJ2-7, with D possibly matching TRBD1 (5 bases). In DNA form, the CDR3 reads TGCAGTGCTAGAGCCCAGGGCCCTTACGAGCAGTACTTC. Translation: CSARAQGPYEQYF.